This T cell receptor beta chain was identified in a study of blood T cell repertoires in COVID-19. For the study at large: The samples span acute and convalescent COVID-19 from the United States, Italy and Spain.

The germline V and J ends were trimmed by 6 bases and 0 bases, with 9 bases remaining between them. CDR1 is ENHRY and CDR2 is SYGVKD in the germline V gene. CDR3 length: 13 residues. Original analysis: Estimated nucleated cell counts came from reference gene primer amplification. This table comes from immunoSEQ multiplex PCR, and its TCRdb copy is limited to in-frame clones, with some not included. V and J calls and clone size come straight from that table; D and trimming were deduced from the DNA. The table lists some 290,000 clones, around 87% of them singletons. The sequenced sample was peripheral blood. The V and J genes are TRBV10-3 and TRBJ2-7; D possibly corresponds to TRBD1 (6 bases). The sequence was obtained from a man aged 18 to 29 with active or convalescent COVID-19. CDR3 sequence (DNA): TGTGCCATCAGAAAGGACAGCTCCTACGAGCAGTACTTC. It translates to CAIRKDSSYEQYF.